What follows are 32 T cell receptor beta chains derived from one specimen sequenced in a study of OX40 agonist ivuxolimab in advanced cancers. TCRdb's copy holds only in-frame clones and misses some; the assay was immunoSEQ multiplex PCR. Of approximately 70,000 clones in the sample, around 83% were seen once. This material consisted of CD4+ or CD8+ T cells sorted from blood, taken in a trial of the OX40 agonist ivuxolimab. The receptors stem from an adult with an advanced solid tumor such as melanoma, head and neck, liver or kidney cancer.

The V and J genes are TRBV19 and TRBJ1-6; 7 bases are a match to TRBD1. Trimming took 2 bases from V and 3 from J; bases not matched to a gene: 1. Germline V gives CDR1 LNHDA, CDR2 SQIVND (reference sequence). CDR3 size: 15 residues. CDR3 nucleotide sequence: TGTGCCAGTAGTATAAGGGACAGCTATAATTCACCCCTCCACTTT. It translates to CASSIRDSYNSPLHF.

The V call is TRBV7-9, the J call TRBJ2-4; TRBD1 agrees at 9 bases. The V and J ends lost 5 bases and 7 bases, in that order; junction bases with no gene match: 6. The CDR3 has 14 amino acids. Germline-derived CDR1 and CDR2 are SEHNR and FQNEAQ (reference sequence). The CDR3 protein is CASSLRDRENIQYF. The CDR3 DNA is TGTGCCAGCAGCCTTCGGGACAGGGAGAACATTCAGTACTTC.

The genes are TRBV6-5 and TRBJ1-6, with D perhaps TRBD1 (5 bases). The V gene's germline CDR1 is MNHEY and CDR2 SVGAGI. Trimming stripped 5 bases from V and 8 bases from J, with 16 bases between. The CDR3 is made up of 15 amino acids. The CDR3 spells CASSQSWAGHSPLHF. The CDR3, as DNA: TGTGCCAGCAGTCAATCATGGGCAGGGCATTCACCCCTCCACTTT.

This clone was detected only once. This CDR3 is also generated by other DNA sequences in the sample. The chain is built from TRBV6-5 and TRBJ1-3; D remains unclear. The germline V and J ends were trimmed by 6 bases and 0 bases, with 12 bases remaining between them. The V gene's germline CDR1 is MNHEY and CDR2 SVGAGI. This CDR3 has 15 residues. CDR3: CASSPGRNSGNTIYF. CDR3 in DNA: TGTGCCAGCAGCCCCGGACGGAACTCTGGAAACACCATATATTTT.

This CDR3 reads CASSLSDTQYF. The CDR3 DNA reads as TGCGCCAGCAGCTTGTCAGATACGCAGTATTTT. The V gene is TRBV5-1, the J gene TRBJ2-3; D is unresolved. This CDR3 has 11 amino acids. Trimming stripped 1 base from V and 4 bases from J, with 1 base between. Germline loops: CDR1 SGHRS, CDR2 YFSETQ.

This chain connects TRBV30 to TRBJ1-2; tentative D call: TRBD1 (6 bases). Germline V gene data show CDR1 as GTSNPN and CDR2 as SVGIG (reference sequence). The CDR3 is 15 residues long. Trimming pared 3 bases from V and 0 bases from J, leaving 14 bases between. Here the CDR3 reads CAWRGQGIPNYGYTF. CDR3 nucleotide sequence: TGTGCCTGGAGAGGGCAGGGGATCCCTAACTATGGCTACACCTTC.

The V and J genes are TRBV6-1 and TRBJ1-2; no clear D gene. The CDR3 spans 17 residues. Germline V gene lookup returns CDR1 MNHNS and CDR2 SASEGT. Trimming left V 4 bases short and J 0 bases short, with 18 bases between. The CDR3 spells CASSVTADPTTNYGYTF. The DNA of the CDR3 is TGTGCCAGCAGTGTGACGGCCGATCCGACTACTAACTATGGCTACACCTTC.

The V and J genes are TRBV7-2 and TRBJ2-5, with TRBD1 matching 9 bases. V lost 5 bases and J lost 5; bases outside the gene matches: 6. The CDR3 is 14 residues long. Germline CDR1 and CDR2: SGHTA and FQGNSA. The CDR3 is CASSQQTGGETQYF. The DNA of the CDR3 is TGTGCCAGCAGCCAACAGACAGGGGGGGAGACCCAGTACTTC.

In the case of this clone: A read error may produce the germline difference seen at one junction end. The J gene is TRBJ1-2, the V gene TRBV5-7, with 8 bases fitting TRBD1. TRBV5-7 is filed as an ORF, its function uncertain. The CDR3 runs 14 residues. CDR3 protein: CASSLAGTGGRRDF. CDR3 DNA: TGTGCCAGCAGCTTGGCCGGGACAGGCGGAAGGAGGGACTTC.

The J gene is TRBJ1-5, the V gene TRBV10-3, with D perhaps TRBD1 (6 bases). V lost 3 bases, J lost 7 bases, and 7 bases lay in between. The CDR3 extends over 12 amino acids. CDR1 is ENHRY, CDR2 SYGVKD, per germline. In nucleotides, the CDR3 is TGTGCCATCAGTGAAGGGGGACAGCCCCAGCATTTT. This encodes CAISEGGQPQHF.

Within the sample, this clone is medium-sized. The chain combines TRBV5-1 with TRBJ1-5; 8 bases fit TRBD1. This CDR3 contains 13 residues. The V segment lost 4 bases and the J segment 5 bases; nucleotides outside the gene matches: 2. The germline V gene encodes CDR1 SGHRS and CDR2 YFSETQ. CDR3 sequence: CASSTQGDQPQHF. For the CDR3, the DNA is TGCGCCAGCAGCACACAGGGGGATCAGCCCCAGCATTTT.

The V gene is TRBV11-2, the J gene TRBJ2-7, with D unresolved. Germline V gene sequence: CDR1 SGHAT, CDR2 FQNNGV. Between the trimmed V and J ends, which lost 1 base and 4 bases, there was a span of 8 bases. This CDR3 spans 13 amino acids. The CDR3 bases are TGTGCCAGCAGCTTAGGGCAGATGTACGAGCAGTACTTC. It encodes CASSLGQMYEQYF.

DNA for the CDR3: TGTGCCAGTAACCCGGGACAGGGGAATGAAAAACTGTTTTTT. This gives the protein CASNPGQGNEKLFF. The chain combines TRBV6-5 with TRBJ1-4, with 10 bases that match TRBD1. Germline V gene data show CDR1 as MNHEY and CDR2 as SVGAGI. This CDR3 has 14 amino acids. J gave up 5 bases and V 9 bases, and 6 bases lay outside the gene matches.

This clone was observed a few times. The J gene is TRBJ2-5, the V gene TRBV4-1, with a possible D match to TRBD1 (5 bases). CDR3 length: 16 residues. Germline CDR1 is MGHRA and CDR2 is YSYEKL. The V gene lost 1 base and the J gene lost 1 base, with 13 bases spanning the gap. The CDR3 loop is CASSQGGVVSQETQYF. The CDR3 nucleotides are TGCGCCAGCAGCCAAGGGGGCGTCGTAAGCCAAGAGACCCAGTACTTC.

The chain links TRBV4-2 to TRBJ2-2; TRBD1 might be the D (6 bases). Per the germline V gene, CDR1 is LGHNA and CDR2 is YNFKEQ. This CDR3 contains 15 residues. Trimming shortened V by 8 bases and J by 0 bases, and 13 bases separated the two germline ends. As DNA, the CDR3 is TGTGCCAGCCCCGGGACACCCACGAACACCGGGGAGCTGTTTTTT. Residues: CASPGTPTNTGELFF.

V usage is TRBV9 and J usage is TRBJ1-4, with TRBD1 identical over 7 bases. There are 16 residues in the CDR3. The germline V gene encodes CDR1 SGDLS and CDR2 YYNGEE. J lost 7 bases, V lost 4 bases, and 13 bases had no gene match. The CDR3 DNA reads as TGTGCCAGCAGCACGAGCCCCCCAGGGGGGGGTGAAAAACTGTTTTTT. Translation: CASSTSPPGGGEKLFF.

The sample holds a few counts of this clone. This chain links TRBV2 with TRBJ2-1, with D perhaps TRBD2 (6 bases). Trimming shortened V by 8 bases and J by 7 bases, and 9 bases separated the two germline ends. The CDR3 loop spans 11 amino acids. Germline CDR1 reads SNHLY; CDR2 reads FYNNEI. As DNA, the CDR3 is TGTGCCAGCGGAGGGCCGAATGAGCAGTTCTTC. This sequence encodes CASGGPNEQFF.

The V and J genes are TRBV5-1 and TRBJ1-4, with 11 bases matching TRBD1. The CDR3 loop spans 14 amino acids. J gave up 7 bases and V 5 bases, and 4 bases lay outside the gene matches. Germline CDR1 is SGHRS and CDR2 is YFSETQ. CDR3 residues: CASRQGQGGEKLFF. Here the CDR3 DNA reads TGCGCCAGCAGACAGGGACAGGGGGGTGAAAAACTGTTTTTT.

The chain couples TRBV7-9 to TRBJ2-1, with unresolved D. The CDR3 length is 15 residues. Trimming removed 2 bases at V and 5 bases at J, with 13 bases between. Germline V lookup: CDR1 SEHNR, CDR2 FQNEAQ (reference sequence). The CDR3 DNA sequence: TGTGCCAGCAGCTTAAGGGAATTGAGACACAATGAGCAGTTCTTC. It is translated as CASSLRELRHNEQFF.

The V and J genes are TRBV10-1 and TRBJ2-7, with TRBD1 identical over 9 bases. Per the germline V gene, CDR1 is WNHNN and CDR2 is SYGVQD (reference sequence). The CDR3 totals 15 residues. The J segment lost 5 bases and the V segment lost 5 bases, leaving 10 bases of the junction unmatched. CDR3 region: CASSYRGRGTHEQYF. CDR3 nucleotide sequence: TGCGCCAGCAGTTACAGGGGGCGCGGTACCCACGAGCAGTACTTC.

CDR3 nucleotide sequence: TGTGCCAGCAGGGGAGAGTCGGAAACCGGGGAGCTGTTTTTT. Its protein is CASRGESETGELFF. This chain connects TRBV6-1 to TRBJ2-2; D is perhaps TRBD2 (5 bases). This CDR3 is built from 14 residues. Germline-derived CDR1 and CDR2 are MNHNS and SASEGT. V lost 6 bases, J lost 5 bases, and 13 bases lay in between.

CDR3 residues: CASSLSYNEQFF. CDR3 coding DNA: TGTGCCAGCAGCTTATCCTACAATGAGCAGTTCTTC. This chain connects TRBV11-1 to TRBJ2-1; unclear D gene. The germline CDR1 and CDR2 sequences are SGHAT and FQDESV (reference sequence). With 2 bases removed from V and 1 base from J, the gap between germline ends came to 0 bases. The CDR3 is 12 residues long. Drawing the rest from reference TRBV11-1 and TRBJ2-1, the complete variable domain is EAEVAQSPRYKITEKSQAVAFWCDPISGHATLYWYRQILGQGPELLVQFQDESVVDDSQLPKDRFSAERLKGVDSTLKIQPAELGDSAMYLCASSLSYNEQFFGPGTRLTVL.

The chain combines TRBV30 with TRBJ1-1; no firm D call. The CDR3 consists of 12 residues. Germline CDR1 is GTSNPN and CDR2 is SVGIG (reference sequence). The V end was cut by 3 bases, the J end by 0 bases, with 5 bases between. The CDR3 sequence is CAWRHLNTEAFF. In DNA form, the CDR3 reads TGTGCCTGGAGACACCTGAACACTGAAGCTTTCTTT.

This chain connects TRBV9 to TRBJ1-6; a possible D gene is TRBD1 (6 bases). Germline V gives CDR1 SGDLS, CDR2 YYNGEE. V was trimmed by 0 bases and J by 9 bases, leaving 10 bases between them. The CDR3 is made up of 14 amino acids. In nucleotides, the CDR3 is TGTGCCAGCAGCGTAGGACAGGCCCTTTCACCCCTCCACTTT. Its protein product is CASSVGQALSPLHF.

The V gene is TRBV15, the J gene TRBJ2-7; 8 bases agree with TRBD1. Germline assignment: CDR1 LNHNV and CDR2 YYDKDF (reference sequence). V was clipped by 4 bases and J by 13 bases; unmatched bases: 18. The CDR3 is 15 amino acids. CDR3 bases: TGTGCCACCAGCAACATGGACAGGGCCGTGTCGCGACGATACTTC. This gives the protein CATSNMDRAVSRRYF.

A few counts support this clone. CDR3 coding DNA: TGTGCCAGCAGCCCTAGTATAGGGGTTAGTGGCAATCAGCCCCAGCATTTT. This sequence encodes CASSPSIGVSGNQPQHF. This chain links TRBV7-9 with TRBJ1-5, with D tentatively TRBD1 (5 bases). In germline, CDR1 is SEHNR, CDR2 FQNEAQ (reference sequence). With 5 bases removed from V and 2 bases from J, the gap between germline ends came to 19 bases. The CDR3 spans 17 residues.

The chain carries TRBV2 and TRBJ2-1, with TRBD1 as a possible D gene (5 bases). From germline, CDR1 is SNHLY and CDR2 FYNNEI. This CDR3 comprises 15 residues. Between the trimmed V and J ends, which lost 4 bases and 8 bases, there was a span of 18 bases. The CDR3 DNA reads as TGTGCCAGCAGTGGGGGCAGGGCAGCGTCCCATGAGCAGTTCTTC. This codes for CASSGGRAASHEQFF.

J is TRBJ2-7 and V is TRBV2; no clear D. This CDR3 has 11 residues. From germline, CDR1 is SNHLY and CDR2 FYNNEI. V was cut by 5 bases and J by 4 bases, with 6 bases left in between. The CDR3 reads CASSPLYEQYF. The CDR3 coding sequence is TGTGCCAGCAGTCCTTTGTACGAGCAGTACTTC. Combining the CDR3 with reference TRBV2 and TRBJ2-7 gives the whole variable domain EPEVTQTPSHQVTQMGQEVILRCVPISNHLYFYWYRQILGQKVEFLVSFYNNEISEKSEIFDDQFSVERPDGSNFTLKIRSTKLEDSAMYFCASSPLYEQYFGPGTRLTVT.

In this sample, this clone turned up a few times. This chain's CDR3 is CASSLLWGEKLFF. The DNA of the CDR3 is TGCGCCAGCAGCTTGTTGTGGGGAGAAAAACTGTTTTTT. V is TRBV5-1 and J is TRBJ1-4; no definite D call. Germline V gene sequence: CDR1 SGHRS, CDR2 YFSETQ. V lost 1 base and J lost 8, with 9 bases in between. The CDR3 contains 13 residues.

This sequence joins TRBV2 and TRBJ1-2, with unresolved D. Trimming pared 10 bases from V and 7 bases from J, leaving 10 bases between. This CDR3 contains 10 residues. Looked up from germline, CDR1 is SNHLY and CDR2 is FYNNEI. In DNA form, the CDR3 reads TGTGCCATTAAGATTGTTGGCTACACCTTC. This gives the protein CAIKIVGYTF.

This chain links TRBV10-3 with TRBJ1-1, with unresolved D. The germline V and J ends were trimmed by 10 bases and 6 bases, with 12 bases remaining between them. Germline CDR1 ENHRY, CDR2 SYGVKD. The CDR3 has 11 amino acids. The CDR3 sequence: CATQAGPEAFF. CDR3 in DNA: TGTGCCACCCAAGCAGGACCTGAAGCTTTCTTT.

The V and J genes are TRBV27 and TRBJ2-6, with no clear D. V lost 5 bases to trimming and J lost 0 bases, with 8 bases between them. Per the germline V gene, CDR1 is MNHEY and CDR2 is SMNVEV (reference sequence). This CDR3 has 15 residues. CDR3 sequence reads: CASSPYVSGANVLTF. DNA of the CDR3: TGTGCCAGCAGTCCTTACGTCTCTGGGGCCAACGTCCTGACTTTC.